This TCR beta chain was recorded in a study of T cell repertoires in cytomegalovirus infection. About the research overall: Signatures in public TCR beta sequences pointed to both CMV infection and matching HLA type. Findings and caveats of the study: The ex vivo response was dominated by HLA-C-restricted CMV-specific TCR beta clonotypes. Pooled public TCR beta family frequency picked out CMV carriers with the relevant HLA.

One entry per CDR3 protein results from TCRdb running MiXCR on the reads. Found here are 300,000 to 400,000 distinct CDR3 sequences, over 15% of them singletons; the top ten hold approximately 10%. This clonotype was counted ten times or more. What it binds is unknown. There are 13 residues in the CDR3. Germline V gives CDR1 LNHDA, CDR2 SQIVND (reference sequence). V dropped 4 bases and J dropped 1 base, with 5 bases sitting between them. The clonotype originates from a human donor in good health (CMV status not recorded). Some clones in this sample may be carry-over from other donors' samples. The material sequenced was PBMCs. The chain combines TRBV19 with TRBJ2-1, with D hard to call. The CDR3 sequence: CASSTVSYNEQFF. The CDR3 DNA follows: TGTGCCAGTAGTACAGTATCCTACAATGAGCAGTTCTTC.